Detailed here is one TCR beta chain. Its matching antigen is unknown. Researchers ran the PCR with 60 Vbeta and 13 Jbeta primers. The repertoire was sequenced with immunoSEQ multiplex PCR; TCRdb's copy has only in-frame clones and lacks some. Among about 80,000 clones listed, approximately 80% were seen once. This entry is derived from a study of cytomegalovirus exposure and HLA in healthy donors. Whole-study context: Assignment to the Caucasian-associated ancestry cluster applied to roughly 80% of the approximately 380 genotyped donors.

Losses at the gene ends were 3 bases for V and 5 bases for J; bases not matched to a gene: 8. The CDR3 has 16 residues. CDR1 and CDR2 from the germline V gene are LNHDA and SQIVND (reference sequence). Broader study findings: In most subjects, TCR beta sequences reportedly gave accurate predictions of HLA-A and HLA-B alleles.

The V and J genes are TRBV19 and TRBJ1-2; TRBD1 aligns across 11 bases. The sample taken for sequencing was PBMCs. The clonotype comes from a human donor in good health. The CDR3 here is CASSIVGQGARYGYTF. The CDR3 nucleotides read TGTGCCAGTAGTATCGTTGGACAGGGGGCGCGGTATGGCTACACCTTC.